The sequence of this T cell receptor beta chain was determined in a study of cytomegalovirus exposure and HLA in healthy donors. Study-wide results and caveats: Despite most TCR sequences being rare, some public TCRs occurred in many donors.

The germline V and J ends were trimmed by 3 bases and 15 bases, with 12 bases remaining between them. Looked up from germline, CDR1 is SNHLY and CDR2 is FYNNEI. The CDR3 runs to 11 residues. Of note for this clone: As yet, its antigen is unknown.

The PCR had 60 Vbeta and 13 Jbeta primers. Assay: immunoSEQ multiplex PCR; the TCRdb copy retains only in-frame clones and omits some. The sample records approximately 120,000 clones, about three quarters being singletons. Every donor was a healthy person donating bone marrow. The sample taken for sequencing was PBMCs. This receptor was identified in a woman in her forties in good health and CMV-seronegative. The rearrangement joins TRBV2 to TRBJ2-1; D gene unclear. CDR3 sequence (DNA): TGTGCCAGCAGTGATCCTAGGAGACCGTTCTTC. Translating it yields CASSDPRRPFF.